A selection of T cell receptor beta chains follows, all from one sample in a study of shared clonotypes between healthy human individuals. The method was immunoSEQ multiplex PCR; TCRdb's version includes in-frame clones alone and lacks a portion of them. The table includes more than 2 million clones, around 95% detected once. Specimen: naive CD4+ T cells sorted from blood. The receptor set was obtained from a man younger than 35 in good health. Both conserved end residues are part of each CDR3. Fields, in order: clone size, D gene, J gene, V gene, CDR3 DNA, CDR3 protein. The D gene is left open where the match is weak. Size is stated for part of the rows, as once, few or many counts, or as a class when the clone is expanded.

clone_size: -; d_call: TRBD1; j_call: TRBJ2-3; v_call: TRBV11-2; cdr3_nt: TGTGCCAGCAGCTTATGGATGGGACAGACAGATACGCAGTATTTT; cdr3_aa: CASSLWMGQTDTQYF
clone_size: -; d_call: TRBD2; j_call: TRBJ2-7; v_call: TRBV5-1; cdr3_nt: TGCGCCAGCAGCTCCGGACTAGCGGAGTCCTACGAGCAGTACTTC; cdr3_aa: CASSSGLAESYEQYF
clone_size: -; d_call: -; j_call: TRBJ1-2; v_call: TRBV5-6; cdr3_nt: TGTGCCAGCAGCTTGGAAAAGACAGACAGGCGAGGCTACACCTTC; cdr3_aa: CASSLEKTDRRGYTF
clone_size: once; d_call: -; j_call: TRBJ2-2; v_call: TRBV6-1; cdr3_nt: TGTGCCAGCAGAGGACAGTCAGCGAACACCGGGGAGCTGTTTTTT; cdr3_aa: CASRGQSANTGELFF
clone_size: -; d_call: -; j_call: TRBJ1-3; v_call: TRBV30; cdr3_nt: TGTGCCTGGAGTAGCAGGGGAGCTGGAAACACCATATATTTT; cdr3_aa: CAWSSRGAGNTIYF
clone_size: -; d_call: -; j_call: TRBJ2-5; v_call: TRBV28; cdr3_nt: TGTGCCAGCAGTGTTAGTGCTGGAGAGACCCAGTACTTC; cdr3_aa: CASSVSAGETQYF
clone_size: -; d_call: -; j_call: TRBJ2-7; v_call: TRBV2; cdr3_nt: TGTGCCAGCAGTGAAGCGAGGGGATCCTACGAGCAGTACTTC; cdr3_aa: CASSEARGSYEQYF
clone_size: -; d_call: TRBD2; j_call: TRBJ2-7; v_call: TRBV18; cdr3_nt: TGTGCCAGCTCATCAAACCCTTTAGCGGGAATTTACGAGCAGTACTTC; cdr3_aa: CASSSNPLAGIYEQYF
clone_size: -; d_call: -; j_call: TRBJ2-2; v_call: TRBV5-4; cdr3_nt: TGTGCCAGCAGCTTGAGCAAGGGGGGGAACACCGGGGAGCTGTTTTTT; cdr3_aa: CASSLSKGGNTGELFF
clone_size: -; d_call: TRBD1; j_call: TRBJ2-7; v_call: TRBV7-7; cdr3_nt: TGTGCTAGCAGCCTGGGACAGGGGGCTTACGAGCAGTACTTC; cdr3_aa: CASSLGQGAYEQYF
clone_size: -; d_call: -; j_call: TRBJ2-7; v_call: TRBV9; cdr3_nt: TGTGCCAGCAGCCCTGACGGATACTACGAGCAGTACTTC; cdr3_aa: CASSPDGYYEQYF
clone_size: -; d_call: TRBD1; j_call: TRBJ2-7; v_call: TRBV30; cdr3_nt: TGTGCCTGGAGTGTCAGGGACAGGGGGAGCAACGAGCAGTACTTC; cdr3_aa: CAWSVRDRGSNEQYF
clone_size: -; d_call: -; j_call: TRBJ2-7; v_call: TRBV7-3; cdr3_nt: TGTGCCAGCAGCTTATCGGAAACAGCCTCCGCCGAGCAGTACTTC; cdr3_aa: CASSLSETASAEQYF
clone_size: -; d_call: -; j_call: TRBJ2-5; v_call: TRBV5-6; cdr3_nt: TGTGCCAGCAGTGTGGGAGGTGGATTGACCCAGTACTTC; cdr3_aa: CASSVGGGLTQYF
clone_size: -; d_call: TRBD2; j_call: TRBJ2-1; v_call: TRBV5-4; cdr3_nt: TGTGCCAGCAGCCGTAGCGGGAGTACATACAATGAGCAGTTCTTC; cdr3_aa: CASSRSGSTYNEQFF
clone_size: -; d_call: -; j_call: TRBJ2-1; v_call: TRBV23-1; cdr3_nt: TGCGCCAGTCGTTGGGATGAGCAGTTCTTC; cdr3_aa: CASRWDEQFF
clone_size: -; d_call: TRBD1; j_call: TRBJ2-5; v_call: TRBV11-2; cdr3_nt: TGTGCCAGCGGAGGGGGACAGGGCTACCAAGAGACCCAGTACTTC; cdr3_aa: CASGGGQGYQETQYF
clone_size: -; d_call: -; j_call: TRBJ2-5; v_call: TRBV5-1; cdr3_nt: TGCGCCAGCAGCTCCCGGACAGCGACTTACCAAGAGACCCAGTACTTC; cdr3_aa: CASSSRTATYQETQYF
clone_size: -; d_call: TRBD1; j_call: TRBJ2-7; v_call: TRBV5-1; cdr3_nt: TGCGCCAGCGCCCTAACACCGGGGACAGGGGCTGGCGAGCAGTACTTC; cdr3_aa: CASALTPGTGAGEQYF
clone_size: once; d_call: TRBD1; j_call: TRBJ2-3; v_call: TRBV5-8; cdr3_nt: TGTGCCAGCAGCCCGGGACAGCTCACAGATACGCAGTATTTT; cdr3_aa: CASSPGQLTDTQYF
clone_size: -; d_call: -; j_call: TRBJ2-5; v_call: TRBV2; cdr3_nt: TGTGCCAACCTGGGTGGATCCTCTCCGGAGACCCAGTACTTC; cdr3_aa: CANLGGSSPETQYF
clone_size: -; d_call: -; j_call: TRBJ1-5; v_call: TRBV6-5; cdr3_nt: TGTGCCAGCAGTTCGTCAGGGGTGTCGGGTCAGCCCCAGCATTTT; cdr3_aa: CASSSSGVSGQPQHF
clone_size: -; d_call: -; j_call: TRBJ2-5; v_call: TRBV11-2; cdr3_nt: TGTGCCAGCAGCCTTAGGGAAGAGACCCAGTACTTC; cdr3_aa: CASSLREETQYF
clone_size: -; d_call: -; j_call: TRBJ1-1; v_call: TRBV5-6; cdr3_nt: TGTGCCAGCAGCTCATGGGCCCGGCCGATGAACACTGAAGCTTTCTTT; cdr3_aa: CASSSWARPMNTEAFF
clone_size: -; d_call: TRBD1; j_call: TRBJ2-3; v_call: TRBV6-6; cdr3_nt: TGTGCCAGCAGTAACCCTGACAGGGATGGGACAGATACGCAGTATTTT; cdr3_aa: CASSNPDRDGTDTQYF
clone_size: once; d_call: -; j_call: TRBJ1-6; v_call: TRBV6-1; cdr3_nt: TGTGCCAGCACCACCGAGGGAACAGCCAATTCACCCCTCCACTTT; cdr3_aa: CASTTEGTANSPLHF
clone_size: -; d_call: TRBD1; j_call: TRBJ1-2; v_call: TRBV6-6; cdr3_nt: TGTGCCAGCAGTTCAGGGGGCGGAGGCTACACCTTC; cdr3_aa: CASSSGGGGYTF
clone_size: -; d_call: -; j_call: TRBJ1-1; v_call: TRBV2; cdr3_nt: TGTGCCAGCAGTCCCGAGATGCGGAACACTGAAGCTTTCTTT; cdr3_aa: CASSPEMRNTEAFF
clone_size: -; d_call: -; j_call: TRBJ1-4; v_call: TRBV5-4; cdr3_nt: TGTGCCAGCAGCACGGGACTTCGTAATGAAAAACTGTTTTTT; cdr3_aa: CASSTGLRNEKLFF
clone_size: -; d_call: TRBD1; j_call: TRBJ2-5; v_call: TRBV25-1; cdr3_nt: TGTGCCAGCAGTGTTTTGGACAGGCTACAAGAGACCCAGTACTTC; cdr3_aa: CASSVLDRLQETQYF
clone_size: once; d_call: TRBD1; j_call: TRBJ1-4; v_call: TRBV7-9; cdr3_nt: TGTGCCAGCAGCTGGGGGACAGGGAACAGTGAAAAACTGTTTTTT; cdr3_aa: CASSWGTGNSEKLFF
clone_size: -; d_call: -; j_call: TRBJ2-1; v_call: TRBV4-1; cdr3_nt: TGCGCCAGCAGCCAAACCCCGGGACACAAGCAGTTCTTC; cdr3_aa: CASSQTPGHKQFF
clone_size: -; d_call: -; j_call: TRBJ2-5; v_call: TRBV6-1; cdr3_nt: TGTGCCAGCAGTGAAGCTGGTGCGGAGACCCAGTACTTC; cdr3_aa: CASSEAGAETQYF
clone_size: -; d_call: -; j_call: TRBJ1-4; v_call: TRBV4-1; cdr3_nt: TGCGCCAGCAGCCAAGAGGGGAGTAGAGGTCGGGAAAAACTGTTTTTT; cdr3_aa: CASSQEGSRGREKLFF
clone_size: -; d_call: TRBD2; j_call: TRBJ2-3; v_call: TRBV5-1; cdr3_nt: TGCGCCAGCAGCCCGCCCAGCGGGGTTGGGGATACGCAGTATTTT; cdr3_aa: CASSPPSGVGDTQYF